This T cell receptor beta chain was identified in a study of CXCR3-negative and CXCR3-positive naive CD8 T cells. It was by 5' RACE with UMI labels that the TRB cDNA libraries were prepared. TCRdb reworked the 5' RACE reads into one entry per CDR3 protein, no DNA. This sample's clone table lists tens of thousands of distinct CDR3 sequences. This CDR3 is built from 13 residues. This chain links TRBV12-3 or TRBV12-4 with TRBJ2-7; TCRdb gives TRBD2 as the D gene, but with no DNA this cannot be confirmed. Sequenced: memory CD8+ T cells from blood. This receptor was obtained from a human donor in good health. Some clones in this sample may be carry-over from other donors' samples. The CDR3: CASRGTRSYEQYF.